This TCR beta chain came from a study of blood T cell repertoires in COVID-19 (TCRdb year 2020). Concerning the study at large: Samples from collaborators originated in the United States, Italy and Spain and spanned both the acute and convalescent phases of COVID-19. The material from the prospective study consisted of cDNA or gDNA derived from T cells, B-cell-depleted T cells, or PBMCs. Samples were obtained from the ongoing ImmuneRACE study (first 160 participants) and from 1,200 or so subjects provided by 6 global collaborators. The sample metadata nearly always contained a de-identified subject ID, COVID-19 status, age in years and sex. Deeply sampled blood TCRbeta repertoires from subjects exposed to, actively infected with, or recovered from COVID-19 were included in the dataset. The repertoires were released in a freely available public database meant as a resource for research on the immune response to SARS-CoV-2. HLA class I and class II types, where available, came from metadata supplied by the sample provider rather than from assay-based typing. The investigation overall reported the following: The quantity of clinical and demographic metadata differed by source and by participant and was supplied without curation.

Samples from volunteer blood donors who had recovered from COVID-19 were contributed by a second Seattle source. Each collaborating institution followed its own protocols to collect whole blood in K2EDTA tubes. For TCRbeta analysis, collaborator samples were shipped as frozen whole blood, as isolated PBMCs, or as DNA extracted from either sample type. Including the terminal cysteine and phenylalanine, the CDR3 comprises 16 residues. Here the CDR3 DNA is all that survives: 48 bases in frame from base 1. Clipping removes 4 bases from V and 1 base from J, with 7 as the unmatched junction base count. From the germline V gene, CDR1 is SGHDT and CDR2 is YYEEEE. Details on this clone: The target of this receptor is not known. The record has no base qualities; no much larger clone is one base away.

TCRbeta CDR3 regions were amplified from genomic DNA using the immunoSEQ Assay, a bias-controlled multiplex PCR. In the original analysis: The number of nucleated cells in each sample was estimated by amplification of reference gene primers within the assay. Sequence reads were collapsed and filtered to measure the absolute abundance of every unique TCRbeta CDR3 rearrangement. Productive Simpson clonality was computed per sample as the square root of Simpson's diversity index over productive rearrangements. TCRdb carries this immuneACCESS record with in-frame sequences only. Its versions omit some clonotypes, under half of them owing to an unresolved V gene in the studies checked, with the rest unexplained. V and J calls and clone size are as listed in that table; D and trimming were resolved from the DNA. The sample records roughly 240,000 clones, around 87% of which are singletons. The top ten clones comprise 2.5% to 3.5% of the sample.

This sequence uses TRBV5-6 and TRBJ2-3; TRBD2 aligns with 9 central bases. Sequencing was performed on peripheral blood. The clonotype originates from a woman under 40 who had recovered from COVID-19. Here the CDR3 is given as CASSLGRGGRTDTQYF. DNA sequence: TGTGCCAGCAGCCTCGGGCGGGGGGGTCGCACAGATACGCAGTATTTT.